This T cell receptor beta chain was sequenced in a study of T cell changes during pregnancy in multiple sclerosis (dated by TCRdb to about 2019). Turning to the overall study: The study looked at changes in the T cell repertoire across pregnancy in women with multiple sclerosis.

Looking up the germline V gene yields CDR1 SGHDT and CDR2 YYEEEE. Unmatched junction bases come to 5, with V trimmed by 0 bases and J by 5 bases. Spanning cysteine to phenylalanine, the CDR3 consists of 16 amino acids. The kept DNA is CDR3 alone, 48 bases in frame from the first base. Libraries were built with the immunoSEQ multiplex PCR assay. TCRdb re-hosts the immuneACCESS table, in-frame sequences only. Its copies lack some clones; in the studies checked, an unresolved V gene accounts for under half of them, and the cause for the rest is not known. The sample yields 35,000 to 45,000 clones; approximately 90% were counted once. Together, the top ten hold 0.7% to 0.8% of the sample. As for this clone: Its antigen specificity is not known. Within one base of it there is no much larger clone, and no base qualities were kept.

The V and J segments used are TRBV5-6 and TRBJ2-3; 11 bases in between match TRBD2. Source: CD4+ T cells from peripheral blood mononuclear cells, taken after pregnancy. The sequence came from a female donor in good health, enrolled as a control in a pregnancy study. The DNA sequence is as follows: TGTGCCAGCAGCTTGGATGGTAGCGGGAGGGAAGATACGCAGTATTTT. It is translated as CASSLDGSGREDTQYF.